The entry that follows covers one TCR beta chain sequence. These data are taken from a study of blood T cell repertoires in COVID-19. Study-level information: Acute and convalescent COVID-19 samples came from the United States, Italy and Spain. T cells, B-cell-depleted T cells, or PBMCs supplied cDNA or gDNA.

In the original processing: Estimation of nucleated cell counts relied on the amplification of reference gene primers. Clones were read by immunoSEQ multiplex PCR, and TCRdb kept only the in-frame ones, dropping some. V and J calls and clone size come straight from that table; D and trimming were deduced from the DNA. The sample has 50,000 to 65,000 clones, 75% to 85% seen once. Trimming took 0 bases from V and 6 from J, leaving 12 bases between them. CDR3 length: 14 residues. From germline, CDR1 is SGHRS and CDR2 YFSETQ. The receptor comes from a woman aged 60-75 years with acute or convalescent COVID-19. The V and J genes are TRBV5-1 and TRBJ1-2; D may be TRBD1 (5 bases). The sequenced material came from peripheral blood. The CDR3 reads CASSLGGASNGYTF. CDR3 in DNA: TGCGCCAGCAGCTTGGGCGGGGCCTCGAATGGCTACACCTTC.